This T cell receptor beta chain was recovered during a study of T cell responses to AZD1222 COVID-19 vaccine. Libraries were prepared by immunoSEQ multiplex PCR; TCRdb keeps only in-frame clonotypes and omits some of them. The sample yields approximately 140,000 clones, 85% to 90% seen once. The V end lost 2 bases, the J end lost 7 bases, and 6 bases lay between the germline ends. From germline, CDR1 is KGHSH and CDR2 LQKENI. CDR3 size: 13 residues. This clone has only a few counts. This rearrangement joins TRBV18 to TRBJ1-6, with D tentatively TRBD1 (5 bases). The sequence was collected from an adult who received the AZD1222 COVID-19 vaccine. This specimen was peripheral blood, taken 28 days after the second AZD1222 dose. CDR3 sequence: CASSPDRNSPLHF. The CDR3 nucleotides read TGTGCCAGCTCACCAGACAGAAATTCACCCCTCCACTTT.